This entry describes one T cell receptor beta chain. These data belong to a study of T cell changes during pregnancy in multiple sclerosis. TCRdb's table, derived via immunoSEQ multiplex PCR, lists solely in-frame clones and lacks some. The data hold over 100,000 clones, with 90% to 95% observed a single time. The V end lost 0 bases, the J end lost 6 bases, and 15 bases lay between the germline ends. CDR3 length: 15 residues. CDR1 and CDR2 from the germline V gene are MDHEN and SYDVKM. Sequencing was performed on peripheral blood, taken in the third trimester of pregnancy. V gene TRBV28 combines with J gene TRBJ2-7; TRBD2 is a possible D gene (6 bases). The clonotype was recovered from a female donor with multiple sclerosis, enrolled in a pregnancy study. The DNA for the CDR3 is TGTGCCAGCAGTTTATGGGCGGGACCGCTCCGCGAGCAGTACTTC. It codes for CASSLWAGPLREQYF. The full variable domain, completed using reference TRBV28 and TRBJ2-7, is DVKVTQSSRYLVKRTGEKVFLECVQDMDHENMFWYRQDPGLGLRLIYFSYDVKMKEKGDIPEGYSVSREKKERFSLILESASTNQTSMYLCASSLWAGPLREQYFGPGTRLTVT.